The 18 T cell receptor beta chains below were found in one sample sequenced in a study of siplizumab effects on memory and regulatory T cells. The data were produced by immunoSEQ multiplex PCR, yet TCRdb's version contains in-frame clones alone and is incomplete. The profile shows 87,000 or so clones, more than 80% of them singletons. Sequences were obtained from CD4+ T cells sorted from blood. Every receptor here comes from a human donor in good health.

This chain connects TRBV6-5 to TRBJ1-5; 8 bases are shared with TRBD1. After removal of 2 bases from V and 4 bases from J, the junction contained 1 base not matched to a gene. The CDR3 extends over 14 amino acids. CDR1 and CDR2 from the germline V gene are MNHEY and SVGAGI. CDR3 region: CASSYRTGNQPQHF. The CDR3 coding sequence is TGTGCCAGCAGTTACAGGACAGGGAATCAGCCCCAGCATTTT.

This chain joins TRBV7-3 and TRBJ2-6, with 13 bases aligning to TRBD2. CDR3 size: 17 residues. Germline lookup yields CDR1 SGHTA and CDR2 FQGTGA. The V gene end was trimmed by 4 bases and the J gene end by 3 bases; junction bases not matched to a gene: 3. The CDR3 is CASSWGLAGYGANVLTF. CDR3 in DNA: TGTGCCAGCAGCTGGGGACTAGCGGGATATGGGGCCAACGTCCTGACTTTC.

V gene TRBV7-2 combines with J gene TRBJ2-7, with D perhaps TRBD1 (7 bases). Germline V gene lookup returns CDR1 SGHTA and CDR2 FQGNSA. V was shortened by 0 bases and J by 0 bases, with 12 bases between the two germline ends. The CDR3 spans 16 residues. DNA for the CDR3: TGTGCCAGCAGCTTAGCGGGGGGACAGCTCTCCTACGAGCAGTACTTC. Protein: CASSLAGGQLSYEQYF.

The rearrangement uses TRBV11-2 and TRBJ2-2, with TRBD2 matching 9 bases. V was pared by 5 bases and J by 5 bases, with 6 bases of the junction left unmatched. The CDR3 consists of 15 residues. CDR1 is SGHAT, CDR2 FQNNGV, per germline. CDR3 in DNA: TGTGCCAGCAGCCCGGGACTAGCATTTACCGGGGAGCTGTTTTTT. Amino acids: CASSPGLAFTGELFF.

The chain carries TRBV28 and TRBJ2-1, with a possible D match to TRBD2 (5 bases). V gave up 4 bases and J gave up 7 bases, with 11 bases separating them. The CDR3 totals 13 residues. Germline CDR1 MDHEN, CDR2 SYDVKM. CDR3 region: CASSSGGTNEQFF. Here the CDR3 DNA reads TGTGCCAGCAGTTCCGGAGGAACTAATGAGCAGTTCTTC.

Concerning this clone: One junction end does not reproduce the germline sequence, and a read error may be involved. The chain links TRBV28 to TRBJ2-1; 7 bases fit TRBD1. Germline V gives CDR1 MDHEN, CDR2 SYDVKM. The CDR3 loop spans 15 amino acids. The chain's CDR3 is CASRAAGGSYNDQFF. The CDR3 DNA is TGTGCCAGCAGAGCTGCAGGGGGTAGCTACAATGATCAGTTCTTC. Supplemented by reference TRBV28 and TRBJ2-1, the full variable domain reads DVKVTQSSRYLVKRTGEKVFLECVQDMDHENMFWYRQDPGLGLRLIYFSYDVKMKEKGDIPEGYSVSREKKERFSLILESASTNQTSMYLCASRAAGGSYNDQFFGPGTRLTVL.

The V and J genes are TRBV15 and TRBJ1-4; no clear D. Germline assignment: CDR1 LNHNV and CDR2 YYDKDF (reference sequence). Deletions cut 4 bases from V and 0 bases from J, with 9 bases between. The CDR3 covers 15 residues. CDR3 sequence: CATSNLGTTNEKLFF. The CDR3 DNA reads TGTGCCACCAGCAACCTCGGGACAACTAATGAAAAACTGTTTTTT.

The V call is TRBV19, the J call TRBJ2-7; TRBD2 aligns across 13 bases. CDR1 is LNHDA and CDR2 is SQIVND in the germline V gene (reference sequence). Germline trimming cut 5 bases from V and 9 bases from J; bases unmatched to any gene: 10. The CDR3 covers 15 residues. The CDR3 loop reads CASSPSTSGGSGQYF. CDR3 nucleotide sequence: TGTGCCAGTAGTCCATCGACTAGCGGGGGGTCTGGGCAGTACTTC.

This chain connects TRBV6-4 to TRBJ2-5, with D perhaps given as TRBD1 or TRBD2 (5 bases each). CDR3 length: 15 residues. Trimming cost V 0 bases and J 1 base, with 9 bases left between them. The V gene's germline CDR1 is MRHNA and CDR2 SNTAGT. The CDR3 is CASSDSFGAQETQYF. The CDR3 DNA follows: TGTGCCAGCAGTGACTCATTCGGGGCCCAAGAGACCCAGTACTTC.

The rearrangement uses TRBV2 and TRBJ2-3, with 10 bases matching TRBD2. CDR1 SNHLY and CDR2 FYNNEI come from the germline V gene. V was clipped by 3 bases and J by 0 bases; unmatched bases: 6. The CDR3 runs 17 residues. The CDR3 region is CASSDGLAGASTDTQYF. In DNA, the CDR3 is TGTGCCAGCAGTGACGGCCTAGCGGGAGCCAGCACAGATACGCAGTATTTT. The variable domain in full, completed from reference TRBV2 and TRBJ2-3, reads EPEVTQTPSHQVTQMGQEVILRCVPISNHLYFYWYRQILGQKVEFLVSFYNNEISEKSEIFDDQFSVERPDGSNFTLKIRSTKLEDSAMYFCASSDGLAGASTDTQYFGPGTRLTVL.

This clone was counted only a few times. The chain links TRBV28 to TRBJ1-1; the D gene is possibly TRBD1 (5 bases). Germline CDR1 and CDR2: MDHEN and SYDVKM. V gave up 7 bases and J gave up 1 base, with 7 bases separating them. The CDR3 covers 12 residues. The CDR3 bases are TGTGCCAGCAACGGGGGGAACACTGAAGCTTTCTTT. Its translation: CASNGGNTEAFF. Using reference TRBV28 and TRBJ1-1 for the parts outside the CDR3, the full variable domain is DVKVTQSSRYLVKRTGEKVFLECVQDMDHENMFWYRQDPGLGLRLIYFSYDVKMKEKGDIPEGYSVSREKKERFSLILESASTNQTSMYLCASNGGNTEAFFGQGTRLTVV.

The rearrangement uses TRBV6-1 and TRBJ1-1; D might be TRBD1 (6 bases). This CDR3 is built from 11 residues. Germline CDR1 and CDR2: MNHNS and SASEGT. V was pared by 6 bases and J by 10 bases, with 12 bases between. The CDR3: CASRGGQTAFF. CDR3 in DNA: TGTGCCAGCAGAGGGGGTCAGACAGCTTTCTTT.

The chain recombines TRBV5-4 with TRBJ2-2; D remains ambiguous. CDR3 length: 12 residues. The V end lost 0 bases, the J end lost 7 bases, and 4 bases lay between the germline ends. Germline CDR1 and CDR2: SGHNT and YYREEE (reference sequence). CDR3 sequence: CASSLEVGELFF. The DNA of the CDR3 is TGTGCCAGCAGCTTGGAAGTCGGGGAGCTGTTTTTT.

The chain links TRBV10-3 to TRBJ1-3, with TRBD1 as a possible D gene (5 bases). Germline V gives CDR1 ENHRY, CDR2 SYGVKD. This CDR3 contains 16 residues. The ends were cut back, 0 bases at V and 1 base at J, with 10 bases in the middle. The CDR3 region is CAISESGGVSGNTIYF. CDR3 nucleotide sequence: TGTGCCATCAGTGAGTCAGGAGGGGTTTCTGGAAACACCATATATTTT.

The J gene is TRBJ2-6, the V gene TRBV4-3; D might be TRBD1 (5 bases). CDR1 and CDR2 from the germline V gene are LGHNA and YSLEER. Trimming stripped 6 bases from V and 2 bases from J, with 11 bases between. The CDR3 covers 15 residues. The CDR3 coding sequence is TGCGCCAGCAGGGGAAGGGGCCCTGGGGCCAACGTCCTGACTTTC. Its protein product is CASRGRGPGANVLTF.

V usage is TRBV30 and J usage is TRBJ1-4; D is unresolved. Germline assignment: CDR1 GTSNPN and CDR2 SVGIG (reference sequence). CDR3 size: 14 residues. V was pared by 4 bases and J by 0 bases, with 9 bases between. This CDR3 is CAWTPRATNEKLFF. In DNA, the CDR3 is TGTGCCTGGACCCCCCGCGCAACTAATGAAAAACTGTTTTTT.

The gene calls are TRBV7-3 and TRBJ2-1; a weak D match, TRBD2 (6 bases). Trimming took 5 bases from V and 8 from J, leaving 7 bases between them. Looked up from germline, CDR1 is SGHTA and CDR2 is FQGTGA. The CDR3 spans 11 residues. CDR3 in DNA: TGTGCCAGCAGCCCGGGGGATGAGCAGTTCTTC. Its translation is CASSPGDEQFF.

CDR3 DNA: TGTGCCAGCTCAGACAGAACTAATGAAAAACTGTTTTTT. Translation: CASSDRTNEKLFF. The V call is TRBV18, the J call TRBJ1-4, with D perhaps TRBD1 (5 bases). CDR1 is KGHSH, CDR2 LQKENI, per germline. The CDR3 loop spans 13 amino acids. V was clipped by 5 bases and J by 1 base, with 5 bases between them.